Described below is a single TCR beta chain sequence and its context. This specimen belongs to a study of blood T cell repertoires in COVID-19. Study-level information: The United States, Italy and Spain were the sources of the acute and convalescent COVID-19 samples. Sources were T cells, B-cell-depleted T cells, or PBMCs; the material itself was cDNA or gDNA.

In the study's own analysis: Estimation of nucleated cell counts relied on the amplification of reference gene primers. Clones were read by immunoSEQ multiplex PCR, and TCRdb kept only the in-frame ones, dropping some. V and J calls plus clone size are reproduced from that table; the DNA served to infer D and trimming. The profile shows roughly 150,000 clones, 80% to 90% of them singletons. CDR1 LNHDA and CDR2 SQIVND come from the germline V gene (reference sequence). The CDR3 has 13 residues. Between the trimmed V and J ends, which lost 5 bases and 4 bases, there was a span of 11 bases. The TCR sequence derives from a woman older than 75 with acute or convalescent COVID-19. This sequence joins TRBV19 and TRBJ2-5; TRBD1 is a possible D gene (5 bases). The specimen was peripheral blood. CDR3 residues: CASSSDSTETQYF. Here the CDR3 DNA reads TGTGCCAGTAGTTCCGACAGTACAGAGACCCAGTACTTC.